This T cell receptor (beta chain) was sequenced for a study of OX40 agonist ivuxolimab in advanced cancers. At the level of the study: Every 2 weeks, patients received ivuxolimab intravenously, dosed at 0.01 to 10 mg/kg. Dose-escalation patients had hepatocellular carcinoma, melanoma, renal cell or head and neck cancer.

Patients had blood sampled at baseline and again on cycle 4 day 1 and cycle 7 day 1. This clone was seen only a few times. The antigen remains undetermined. Sequenced by immunoSEQ multiplex PCR; TCRdb stores in-frame clones only, minus some. The sample comprises 60,000 to 70,000 clones, around 83% of which are singletons, and approximately 0.38% rests with the top ten. Study-wide results and caveats: At 0.1-3.0 mg/kg, partial responders had clonal expansion among the lowest observed.

The sequence came from an adult with an advanced solid tumor such as melanoma, head and neck, liver or kidney cancer. Sequenced here: CD4+ or CD8+ T cells sorted from blood, sampled in a trial of the OX40 agonist ivuxolimab.

The CDR3 sequence is CASNLWDVQETQYF. The DNA of the CDR3 is TGTGCCAGCAACCTTTGGGATGTACAAGAGACCCAGTACTTC. This chain joins TRBV11-2 and TRBJ2-5; no clear D gene. The V end was cut by 7 bases, the J end by 2 bases, with 14 bases between. CDR1 is SGHAT, CDR2 FQNNGV, per germline. CDR3 length: 14 amino acids.